A single TCR beta chain is shown here with its context. Its specificity is not known. This entry belongs to a study of cytomegalovirus exposure and HLA in healthy donors. Regarding the study as a whole: Later analysis suggested most CMV-associated TCR beta chains were HLA-restricted.

Primers for the PCR totalled 60 Vbeta and 13 Jbeta. Profiled with immunoSEQ multiplex PCR; TCRdb holds only in-frame clones, not every one. This sample has roughly 140,000 clones; about three quarters occur once, and the top ten carry about 2.9%. The trim removed 2 bases at V and 5 bases at J, leaving 2 bases unmatched. The germline V gene encodes CDR1 SEHNR and CDR2 FQNEAQ (reference sequence). CDR3 length: 14 amino acids. This sequence was found in a man aged 40-49 years in good health and CMV-seropositive. The chain combines TRBV7-9 with TRBJ2-2; TRBD1 aligns across 7 bases. The sequenced sample consisted of PBMCs. CDR3 bases: TGTGCCAGCAGCTTAAGGGGGCTTACCGGGGAGCTGTTTTTT. It encodes CASSLRGLTGELFF.